This TCR beta chain is drawn from a study of breast tumors, draining lymph nodes, adjacent tissues. Study-wide points: Compared with basal-like, luminal-like tumors shared significantly more repertoire with nontumor tissue. Most tumor T cells seemingly derive from lymph node, then expand in tumor. The lymph node origin of tumor T cells was framed as consistent with a hypothesis, not demonstrated. Compared with lymph nodes, tumors were less diverse; compared with nontumor tissue, more.

V lost 7 bases and J lost 8, with 10 bases in between. This CDR3 contains 11 residues. The germline gives CDR1 MGHDK, CDR2 SYGVNS. Breast cancer patients provided tissue from their axillary draining lymph nodes. TCRdb fed the multiplex PCR reads into MiXCR, producing one record per CDR3 protein. In the table there are around 170,000 distinct CDR3 sequences, 25% to 40% of which are singletons. This clonotype was seen many times. The antigen is undetermined. J is TRBJ2-3 and V is TRBV25-1; the D gene is possibly TRBD2 (6 bases). The TCR comes from a female donor with breast cancer. Some clones in this sample may be carry-over from other donors' samples. The sequencing sample was made of axillary lymph node tissue. In DNA, the CDR3 is TGTGCCAGCACATCCGGGGGTACGCAGTATTTT. Its protein product is CASTSGGTQYF.